This is a list of T cell receptor beta chains from one sample in a study of identical twins. TCRdb itself ran the 5' RACE reads through MiXCR, one entry per CDR3 protein. The sample lists 450,000 or so distinct CDR3 sequences; around an eighth were seen once. This same sample was also taken into another study, of yellow fever vaccine responses in identical twins.

The sequencing input was CD4+ T cells sorted from blood. Every receptor here comes from a young woman in good health. Each CDR3 is given without its conserved first and last residue. The order of the fields is J gene, V gene, CDR3 protein.

J: TRBJ2-3
V: TRBV28
CDR3: ASRRDNGGIRTQY

J: TRBJ1-5
V: TRBV3-1
CDR3: ASSQGGAGFGPQH

J: TRBJ2-7
V: TRBV3-1
CDR3: ASSYLSRQQY

J: TRBJ2-5
V: TRBV6-2/TRBV6-3
CDR3: ASSTSLETQY

J: TRBJ1-4
V: TRBV29-1
CDR3: SIGQGLVGEKLF

J: TRBJ2-3
V: TRBV30
CDR3: AWGGDTQY

J: TRBJ2-5
V: TRBV6-2/TRBV6-3
CDR3: ASSYSVQLAETQY

J: TRBJ1-1
V: TRBV4-1
CDR3: ASSQDRTDTEAF

J: TRBJ1-2
V: TRBV5-1
CDR3: ASSLRGDYGYT

J: TRBJ2-7
V: TRBV29-1
CDR3: SVEQNSGYEQY

J: TRBJ1-6
V: TRBV2
CDR3: ASSPEGVGNSPLH

J: TRBJ2-7
V: TRBV29-1
CDR3: SVARGTSPTYEQY

J: TRBJ2-1
V: TRBV20-1
CDR3: SARMPSGSNEQF

J: TRBJ2-4
V: TRBV7-2
CDR3: ASSKDGLGGWNIQY

J: TRBJ2-2
V: TRBV25-1
CDR3: ASSSHLAGDRTPGSCF

J: TRBJ2-2
V: TRBV5-1
CDR3: ASSLYRTGELF

J: TRBJ1-2
V: TRBV20-1
CDR3: SARTENYGYT

J: TRBJ2-2
V: TRBV3-1
CDR3: ASSQVLLSGELF

J: TRBJ2-4
V: TRBV21-1
CDR3: ASTQGGQIAKNIQY

J: TRBJ2-7
V: TRBV7-2
CDR3: ASSLSSLPYEQY

J: TRBJ2-3
V: TRBV4-2
CDR3: ASSQYRGGAIRPDTQY

J: TRBJ1-1
V: TRBV18
CDR3: ASSPPSGDFDTEAF

J: TRBJ2-2
V: TRBV11-3
CDR3: ASSLVSNRENTGELF

J: TRBJ2-7
V: TRBV28
CDR3: ASSSPGTGIRYEQY

J: TRBJ2-5
V: TRBV20-1
CDR3: SDSRTPQETQY

J: TRBJ2-7
V: TRBV4-2
CDR3: ASSQDSSAAAYEQY

J: TRBJ2-1
V: TRBV20-1
CDR3: STGVVQGALYNEQF

J: TRBJ2-1
V: TRBV20-1
CDR3: SASRAGEQF

J: TRBJ2-5
V: TRBV11-2
CDR3: ASSLIPGGETQY

J: TRBJ2-7
V: TRBV18
CDR3: ASSFDRTYEQY

J: TRBJ2-7
V: TRBV18
CDR3: ASSPQRGSYEQY

J: TRBJ1-4
V: TRBV29-1
CDR3: SVLGTGQVATNEKLF

J: TRBJ1-2
V: TRBV5-1
CDR3: ASSFAADYGYT

J: TRBJ1-5
V: TRBV28
CDR3: ASSLAQHSNQPQH

J: TRBJ2-4
V: TRBV19
CDR3: ASKANPGQGAVAKNIQY

J: TRBJ1-2
V: TRBV27
CDR3: ASSPPGQISYGYT

J: TRBJ2-1
V: TRBV18
CDR3: ASSPRDTPSSYNEQF

J: TRBJ2-3
V: TRBV7-2
CDR3: ASSLDDFRVTQY

J: TRBJ2-2
V: TRBV12-3/TRBV12-4
CDR3: ACSFISSGRAPDTGELF

J: TRBJ2-7
V: TRBV20-1
CDR3: SASGLAGSYEQY

J: TRBJ2-5
V: TRBV30
CDR3: AWSHPGRRGETQY

J: TRBJ2-3
V: TRBV27
CDR3: ASSLYSGSTDTQY

J: TRBJ2-5
V: TRBV6-6
CDR3: ASSYSKETQY

J: TRBJ1-1
V: TRBV6-2/TRBV6-3
CDR3: ASSSPRQEGTEAF

J: TRBJ1-2
V: TRBV3-1
CDR3: ASSQEGSYT

J: TRBJ2-7
V: TRBV6-1
CDR3: ASNTGGASYEQY

J: TRBJ1-2
V: TRBV6-2/TRBV6-3
CDR3: ASSYSGPRVNYGYT

J: TRBJ2-5
V: TRBV4-3
CDR3: ASSRGLAGGGETQY

J: TRBJ1-2
V: TRBV5-1
CDR3: ASSLEGTPYGYT

J: TRBJ2-3
V: TRBV20-1
CDR3: SADRVTYSTDTQY

J: TRBJ2-1
V: TRBV6-2/TRBV6-3
CDR3: ASSYSLGDPFREQF

J: TRBJ2-1
V: TRBV6-2/TRBV6-3
CDR3: ASSYSNQGVGTSRGDEQF

J: TRBJ1-6
V: TRBV4-1
CDR3: ASSPHFPGNSPLH